This T cell receptor (beta chain) emerged from a study of CD8 T cells in ankylosing spondylitis (dated by TCRdb to about 2017). Some background on the complete study: To find TCR variants linked to disease, the study profiled T cell receptor beta repertoires in ankylosing spondylitis patients and healthy donors. In total, the full study cohort was made up of roughly 110 healthy donors and 25 ankylosing spondylitis patients. Peripheral blood was sampled, and synovial fluid was additionally collected from ankylosing spondylitis patients.

Sequencing was carried out with an Illumina HiSeq 2500. TCR beta libraries were prepared by quantitative 5'-RACE with molecular barcodes. Concerning the study's data processing: Disease-linked TCR variants were identified with a new computational method built on a probabilistic model of VDJ rearrangement. TCRdb reanalyzed the raw reads on its own, using fastp at Q25 for trimming and MiXCR for clone calling, and kept in-frame beta chains. When rows share a CDR3 protein, they turn into one entry using the most common DNA and genes. These V and J calls originate from TCRdb's pipeline instead of the authors' own analysis. This sample gives about 800,000 distinct CDR3 sequences in total; roughly 12% of them show up just once. The ten biggest clones cover 0.45% to 0.6% of the sample. What the research found in general, with its limitations: A TCR beta motif made up of 7 to 9 highly homologous amino acid variants appeared to be characteristic of blood from ankylosing spondylitis patients. Some of the motif variants had been reported before in the synovial fluid and blood of reactive arthritis patients, a finding that suggests common disease-initiation mechanisms. The disease-linked clones were reported to be significantly enriched in matched synovial fluid samples from ankylosing spondylitis patients. The disease-linked clones showed a CD8+ phenotype and occurred at relatively low frequencies in peripheral blood.

CDR1 and CDR2, per the germline V gene, are SGHAT and FQNNGV. Spanning cysteine to phenylalanine, the CDR3 consists of 13 amino acids. CDR3 DNA only is kept here, 39 bases in frame from base 1. Trimming takes 2 bases from V and 3 bases from J, and the germline ends sit 7 bases apart. Note on this clonotype: The antigen it binds to is not known. The record has no base qualities; no much larger clone is one base away.

The receptor chain draws on TRBV11-2 and TRBJ1-1; no confident D gene assignment can be made. Source material: blood, either unsorted or a sorted T cell fraction (not recorded which). This sequence originates from a male donor with ankylosing spondylitis. CDR3 reads: CASSLWRDTEAFF. In nucleotides, the sequence is TGTGCCAGCAGCTTATGGAGGGACACTGAAGCTTTCTTT.